The 20 T cell receptor beta chains below come from one sample, sequenced in a study of shared clonotypes between healthy human individuals. Libraries were prepared by immunoSEQ multiplex PCR; TCRdb keeps only in-frame clonotypes and omits some of them. Among some 2,500,000 clones listed, around 93% were seen once. Sequencing was performed on naive CD4+ T cells from PBMCs. The subset was: CD45RA+ positively selected. The receptor source for this set is a man aged 18 to 29 in good health. Some clones in this sample may be carry-over from other donors' samples.

As for this clone: Other DNA sequences in this sample translate to the same CDR3. This chain joins TRBV6-1 and TRBJ2-7, with D perhaps given as TRBD1 or TRBD2 (5 bases each). V was pared by 1 base and J by 3 bases, with 10 bases between. The CDR3 contains 14 residues. The germline CDR1 and CDR2 sequences are MNHNS and SASEGT. The DNA of the CDR3 is TGTGCCAGCAGTGAAGGGGGACGGAGCTACGAGCAGTACTTC. Its translation is CASSEGGRSYEQYF.

The chain combines TRBV27 with TRBJ1-6; no firm D call. Germline V gene sequence: CDR1 MNHEY, CDR2 SMNVEV (reference sequence). V dropped 8 bases and J dropped 6 bases, with 11 bases sitting between them. This CDR3 spans 13 amino acids. The CDR3 bases are TGTGCCAGCGCCCCCCAGCCTAATTCACCCCTCCACTTT. Its protein product is CASAPQPNSPLHF.

The sample holds one count of this clone. V usage is TRBV29-1 and J usage is TRBJ1-1; the D is unclear. Germline values: CDR1 SQVTM, CDR2 ANQGSEA. The CDR3 has 14 amino acids. The V end lost 7 bases, the J end lost 4 bases, and 19 bases lay between the germline ends. CDR3 nucleotide sequence: TGCAGCGCTCTAAACCGCCGGACTCCCACTGAAGCTTTCTTT. It translates to CSALNRRTPTEAFF.

The chain is built from TRBV5-6 and TRBJ1-2, with D possibly TRBD1 on 5 matching bases. The germline V gene encodes CDR1 SGHDT and CDR2 YYEEEE. The V end lost 4 bases, the J end lost 1 base, and 20 bases lay between the germline ends. The CDR3 covers 17 residues. Here the CDR3 DNA reads TGTGCCAGCAGCCTGAGGGGTGCAGGGCGACTTAACTATGGCTACACCTTC. Translation: CASSLRGAGRLNYGYTF. Full variable domain (outside the CDR3, taken from reference TRBV5-6 and TRBJ1-2): DAGVTQSPTHLIKTRGQQVTLRCSPKSGHDTVSWYQQALGQGPQFIFQYYEEEERQRGNFPDRFSGHQFPNYSSELNVNALLLGDSALYLCASSLRGAGRLNYGYTFGSGTRLTVV.

This chain uses TRBV6-1 with TRBJ2-7; D may be TRBD1 (7 bases). The germline CDR1 and CDR2 sequences are MNHNS and SASEGT. Trimming took off 4 bases at V and 2 bases at J, with 15 bases between the two ends. This CDR3 spans 15 amino acids. CDR3 DNA sequence: TGTGCCAGCAGTGGTGGAGGGGGCCTCACCTACGAGCAGTACTTC. This sequence encodes CASSGGGGLTYEQYF.

The chain joins TRBV5-1 to TRBJ1-1, with a possible D match to TRBD1 (5 bases). The CDR3 is made up of 14 amino acids. Trimming left V 5 bases short and J 3 bases short, with 14 bases between. In germline, CDR1 is SGHRS, CDR2 YFSETQ. The CDR3 DNA reads TGCGCCAGCAGGCAGGGATCCGGGGACACTGAAGCTTTCTTT. It is translated as CASRQGSGDTEAFF.

With respect to this clone: Other DNA sequences within the sample encode an identical CDR3. The V and J genes are TRBV5-1 and TRBJ1-1; tentatively, D is TRBD1 (6 bases). The CDR3 covers 14 residues. Trimming cost V 2 bases and J 1 base, with 9 bases left between them. Germline CDR1 is SGHRS and CDR2 is YFSETQ. The CDR3 DNA follows: TGCGCCAGCAGCTTACAGGGAGGGAACACTGAAGCTTTCTTT. It is translated as CASSLQGGNTEAFF.

The chain recombines TRBV30 with TRBJ1-3; unclear D gene. CDR3 size: 15 residues. Germline V gene data show CDR1 as GTSNPN and CDR2 as SVGIG (reference sequence). Trimming stripped 0 bases from V and 8 bases from J, with 17 bases between. CDR3 sequence reads: CAWSVIGRGADTIYF. Here the CDR3 DNA reads TGTGCCTGGAGTGTAATCGGGCGTGGAGCGGACACCATATATTTT.

This chain connects TRBV5-4 to TRBJ2-3; 9 positions match TRBD2. This CDR3 comprises 16 residues. J gave up 1 base and V 3 bases, and 6 bases lay outside the gene matches. Germline lookup yields CDR1 SGHNT and CDR2 YYREEE (reference sequence). CDR3 loop: CASSWGVAGGTDTQYF. CDR3 bases: TGTGCCAGCAGCTGGGGGGTAGCGGGAGGCACAGATACGCAGTATTTT.

This chain joins TRBV28 and TRBJ1-5; D is perhaps TRBD1 (6 bases). With 6 bases removed from V and 1 base from J, the gap between germline ends came to 19 bases. Germline V gene sequence: CDR1 MDHEN, CDR2 SYDVKM. The CDR3 is 17 amino acids. CDR3 DNA: TGTGCCAGCAGAAGAACAGGGTCCCCCTGGAGCAATCAGCCCCAGCATTTT. It is translated as CASRRTGSPWSNQPQHF. Supplemented by reference TRBV28 and TRBJ1-5, the full variable domain reads DVKVTQSSRYLVKRTGEKVFLECVQDMDHENMFWYRQDPGLGLRLIYFSYDVKMKEKGDIPEGYSVSREKKERFSLILESASTNQTSMYLCASRRTGSPWSNQPQHFGDGTRLSIL.

The table lists this clone with a count of one. The rearrangement joins TRBV28 to TRBJ2-1; 8 bases are shared with TRBD2. V dropped 5 bases and J dropped 2; count of bases not matched to a gene: 8. Germline lookup yields CDR1 MDHEN and CDR2 SYDVKM. The CDR3 is 16 amino acids. This chain's CDR3 is CASSRPTSGTYNEQFF. As DNA, the CDR3 is TGTGCCAGCAGTCGACCAACTAGCGGAACCTACAATGAGCAGTTCTTC.

V usage is TRBV10-3 and J usage is TRBJ1-2, with 7 positions matching TRBD1. This CDR3 region has 13 residues. Trimming cost V 7 bases and J 6 bases; bases outside gene matches: 8. Germline values: CDR1 ENHRY, CDR2 SYGVKD. This chain's CDR3 is CAIKGAGANGYTF. Written as DNA, the CDR3 is TGTGCCATCAAGGGGGCAGGGGCTAATGGCTACACCTTC.

This rearrangement joins TRBV28 to TRBJ1-4; 7 positions agree with TRBD1. The CDR3 has 14 amino acids. V dropped 4 bases and J dropped 5; count of bases not matched to a gene: 4. Germline values: CDR1 MDHEN, CDR2 SYDVKM. This CDR3 is CASSWDRSNEKLFF. The CDR3 DNA follows: TGTGCCAGCAGTTGGGACAGATCAAATGAAAAACTGTTTTTT. The entire variable domain, with the rest obtained from reference TRBV28 and TRBJ1-4, is as follows: DVKVTQSSRYLVKRTGEKVFLECVQDMDHENMFWYRQDPGLGLRLIYFSYDVKMKEKGDIPEGYSVSREKKERFSLILESASTNQTSMYLCASSWDRSNEKLFFGSGTQLSVL.

The chain couples TRBV9 to TRBJ2-1, with D possibly matching TRBD2 (8 bases). This CDR3 comprises 15 residues. Trimming left V 0 bases short and J 10 bases short, with 17 bases between. Germline values: CDR1 SGDLS, CDR2 YYNGEE. CDR3 in DNA: TGTGCCAGCAGCGTAGAGGGACTAGGGGGCAGGGAGCAGTTCTTC. This sequence encodes CASSVEGLGGREQFF.

This chain links TRBV7-9 with TRBJ2-7; 8 bases align to TRBD1. CDR3 size: 15 residues. Trimming removed 3 bases from V and 3 bases from J; junction bases left unmatched: 7. Germline loops: CDR1 SEHNR, CDR2 FQNEAQ (reference sequence). CDR3: CASSFRQGRFYEQYF. The CDR3 DNA reads as TGTGCCAGCAGCTTCCGACAGGGGCGCTTCTACGAGCAGTACTTC.

Worth noting for this clone: The same CDR3 is also encoded by other DNA sequences in this sample. This rearrangement joins TRBV5-6 to TRBJ2-5, with TRBD1 identical over 7 bases. The germline gives CDR1 SGHDT, CDR2 YYEEEE. The V and J ends lost 4 bases and 4 bases, in that order; junction bases with no gene match: 1. CDR3 length: 12 residues. CDR3: CASSPGGETQYF. The CDR3 region has the DNA TGTGCCAGCAGCCCAGGGGGAGAGACCCAGTACTTC.

The CDR3 protein is CASSRDRGGEALYEQFF. In DNA form, the CDR3 reads TGTGCCAGCAGCCGGGACAGGGGGGGGGAGGCCCTTTATGAGCAGTTCTTC. The V gene is TRBV27, the J gene TRBJ2-1, with 11 bases aligning to TRBD1. J gave up 8 bases and V 6 bases, and 15 bases lay outside the gene matches. The CDR3 consists of 17 residues. Germline CDR1 is MNHEY and CDR2 is SMNVEV (reference sequence).

In the case of this clone: The sample carries other DNA sequences with the same CDR3. The chain couples TRBV18 to TRBJ2-5; tentatively, D is TRBD1 (5 bases). The V end lost 3 bases, the J end lost 1 base, and 6 bases lay between the germline ends. The CDR3 is 13 amino acids. Germline CDR1 and CDR2: KGHSH and LQKENI. The CDR3 region is CASSPQGQETQYF. DNA of the CDR3: TGTGCCAGCTCACCGCAGGGCCAAGAGACCCAGTACTTC.

The genes are TRBV29-1 and TRBJ1-6, with 9 bases aligning to TRBD1. The germline V gene encodes CDR1 SQVTM and CDR2 ANQGSEA. The junction had 4 bases not matched to a gene; V was cut back by 5 bases and J by 8 bases. CDR3 length equals 13 residues. As DNA, the CDR3 is TGCAGCGTTTCACGGGACAGGGATTCACCCCTCCACTTT. It codes for CSVSRDRDSPLHF.

This chain uses TRBV27 with TRBJ1-5; a possible D gene is TRBD1 (6 bases). Germline V gene sequence: CDR1 MNHEY, CDR2 SMNVEV (reference sequence). V was cut by 3 bases and J by 1 base, with 7 bases left in between. CDR3 length: 14 residues. CDR3 sequence reads: CASSFTGSNQPQHF. CDR3 in DNA: TGTGCCAGCAGTTTTACAGGGAGCAATCAGCCCCAGCATTTT.